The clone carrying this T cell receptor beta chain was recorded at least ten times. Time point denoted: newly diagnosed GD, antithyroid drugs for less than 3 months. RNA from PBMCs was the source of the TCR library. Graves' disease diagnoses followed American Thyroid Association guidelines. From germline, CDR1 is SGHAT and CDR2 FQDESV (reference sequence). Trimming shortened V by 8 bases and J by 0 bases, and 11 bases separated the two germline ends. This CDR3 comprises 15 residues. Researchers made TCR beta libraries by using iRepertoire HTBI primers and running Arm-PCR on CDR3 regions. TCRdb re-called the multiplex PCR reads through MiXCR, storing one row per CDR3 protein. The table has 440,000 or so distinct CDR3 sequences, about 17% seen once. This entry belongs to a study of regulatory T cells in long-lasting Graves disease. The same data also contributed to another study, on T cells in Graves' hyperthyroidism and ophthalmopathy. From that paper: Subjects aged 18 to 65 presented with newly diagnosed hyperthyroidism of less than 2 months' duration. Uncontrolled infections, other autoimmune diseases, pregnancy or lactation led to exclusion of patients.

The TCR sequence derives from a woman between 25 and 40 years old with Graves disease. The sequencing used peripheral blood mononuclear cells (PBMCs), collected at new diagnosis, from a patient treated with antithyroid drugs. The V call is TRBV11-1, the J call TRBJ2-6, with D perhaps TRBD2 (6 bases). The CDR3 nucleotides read TGTGCCAGCCGGGCGGGAATCTCTGGGGCCAACGTCCTGACTTTC. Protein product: CASRAGISGANVLTF.